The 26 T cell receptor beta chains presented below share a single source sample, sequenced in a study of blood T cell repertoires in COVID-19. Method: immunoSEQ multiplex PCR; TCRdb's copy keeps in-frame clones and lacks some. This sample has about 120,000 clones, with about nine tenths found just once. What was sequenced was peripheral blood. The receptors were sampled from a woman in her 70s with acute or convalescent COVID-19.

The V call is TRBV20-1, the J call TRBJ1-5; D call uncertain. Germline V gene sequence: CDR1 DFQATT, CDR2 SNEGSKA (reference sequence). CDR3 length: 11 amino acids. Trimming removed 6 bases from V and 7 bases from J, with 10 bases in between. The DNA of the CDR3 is TGCAGTGCAGCGGGATCCCAGCCCCAGCATTTT. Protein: CSAAGSQPQHF.

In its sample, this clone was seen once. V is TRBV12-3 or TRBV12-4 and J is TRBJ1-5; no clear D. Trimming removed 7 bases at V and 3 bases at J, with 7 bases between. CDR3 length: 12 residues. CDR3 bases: TGTGCCAGCATGAGGCCCAATCAGCCCCAGCATTTT. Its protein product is CASMRPNQPQHF.

CDR3 sequence: CASKRDRNPLYNEQFF. The CDR3, as DNA: TGTGCCAGCAAAAGAGACAGGAACCCCCTCTACAATGAGCAGTTCTTC. The chain carries TRBV27 and TRBJ2-1, with D maybe TRBD1 (6 bases). The ends were cut back, 7 bases at V and 3 bases at J, with 19 bases in the middle. CDR3 size: 16 residues. The germline CDR1 and CDR2 sequences are MNHEY and SMNVEV (reference sequence).

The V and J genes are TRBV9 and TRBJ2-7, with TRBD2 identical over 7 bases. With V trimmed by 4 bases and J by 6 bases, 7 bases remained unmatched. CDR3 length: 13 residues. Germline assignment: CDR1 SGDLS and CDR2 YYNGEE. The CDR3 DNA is TGTGCCAGCAGCTACGAAGGGGAGGGCGAGCAGTACTTC. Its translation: CASSYEGEGEQYF.

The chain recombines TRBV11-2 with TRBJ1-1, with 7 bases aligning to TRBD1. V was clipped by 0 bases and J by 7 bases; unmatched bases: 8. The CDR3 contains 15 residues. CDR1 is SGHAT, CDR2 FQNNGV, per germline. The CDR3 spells CASSLDGTGVSEAFF. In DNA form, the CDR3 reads TGTGCCAGCAGCTTAGATGGTACAGGGGTCAGTGAAGCTTTCTTT.

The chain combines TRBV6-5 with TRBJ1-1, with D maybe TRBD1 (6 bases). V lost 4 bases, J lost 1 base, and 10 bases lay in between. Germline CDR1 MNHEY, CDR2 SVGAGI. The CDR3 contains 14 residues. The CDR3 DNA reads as TGTGCCAGCAGTTTGCTAGGGGGGAACACTGAAGCTTTCTTT. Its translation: CASSLLGGNTEAFF.

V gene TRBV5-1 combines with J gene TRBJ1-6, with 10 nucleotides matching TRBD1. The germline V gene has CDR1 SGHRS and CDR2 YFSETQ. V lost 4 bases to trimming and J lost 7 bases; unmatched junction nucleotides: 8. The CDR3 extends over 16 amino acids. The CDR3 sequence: CASSTGQGERNSPLHF. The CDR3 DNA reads TGCGCCAGCAGCACCGGACAGGGGGAAAGAAATTCACCCCTCCACTTT.

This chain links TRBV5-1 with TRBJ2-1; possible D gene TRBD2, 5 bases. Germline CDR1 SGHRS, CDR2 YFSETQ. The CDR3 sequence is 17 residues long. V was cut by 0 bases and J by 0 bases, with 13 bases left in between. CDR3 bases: TGCGCCAGCAGCTTGGAACAGCCGAGGGCCTCCTACAATGAGCAGTTCTTC. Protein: CASSLEQPRASYNEQFF.

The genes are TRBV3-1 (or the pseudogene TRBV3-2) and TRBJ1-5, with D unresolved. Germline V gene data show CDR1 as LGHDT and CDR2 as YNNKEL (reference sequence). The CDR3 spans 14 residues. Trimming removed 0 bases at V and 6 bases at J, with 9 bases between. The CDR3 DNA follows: TGTGCCAGCAGCCAAGATAGACTCGGTCAGCCCCAGCATTTT. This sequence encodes CASSQDRLGQPQHF.

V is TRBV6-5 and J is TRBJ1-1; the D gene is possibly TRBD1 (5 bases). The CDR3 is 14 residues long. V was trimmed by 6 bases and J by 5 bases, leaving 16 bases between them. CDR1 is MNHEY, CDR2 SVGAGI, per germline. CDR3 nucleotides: TGTGCCAGCAGCCAACTTATGGGGGGGACTGAAGCTTTCTTT. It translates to CASSQLMGGTEAFF.

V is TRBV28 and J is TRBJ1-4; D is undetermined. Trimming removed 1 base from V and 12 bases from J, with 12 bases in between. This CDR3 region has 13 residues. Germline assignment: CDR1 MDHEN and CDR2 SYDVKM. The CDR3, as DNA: TGTGCCAGCAGTTTATCCGTTAAACCGGAACTGTTTTTT. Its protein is CASSLSVKPELFF.

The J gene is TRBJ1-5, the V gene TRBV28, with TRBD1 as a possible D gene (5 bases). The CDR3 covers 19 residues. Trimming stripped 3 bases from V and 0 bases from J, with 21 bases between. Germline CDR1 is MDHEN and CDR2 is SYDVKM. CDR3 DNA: TGTGCCAGCAGTTTCTCGGACCGATTAGGGGATTTTAGCAATCAGCCCCAGCATTTT. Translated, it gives CASSFSDRLGDFSNQPQHF. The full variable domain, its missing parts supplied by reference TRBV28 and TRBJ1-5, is DVKVTQSSRYLVKRTGEKVFLECVQDMDHENMFWYRQDPGLGLRLIYFSYDVKMKEKGDIPEGYSVSREKKERFSLILESASTNQTSMYLCASSFSDRLGDFSNQPQHFGDGTRLSIL.

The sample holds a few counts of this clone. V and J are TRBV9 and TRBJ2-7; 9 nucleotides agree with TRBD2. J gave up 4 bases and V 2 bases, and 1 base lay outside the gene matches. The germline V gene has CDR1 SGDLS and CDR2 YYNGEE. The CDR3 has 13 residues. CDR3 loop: CASSVTSGYEQYF. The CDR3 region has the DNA TGTGCCAGCAGCGTCACTAGCGGGTACGAGCAGTACTTC.

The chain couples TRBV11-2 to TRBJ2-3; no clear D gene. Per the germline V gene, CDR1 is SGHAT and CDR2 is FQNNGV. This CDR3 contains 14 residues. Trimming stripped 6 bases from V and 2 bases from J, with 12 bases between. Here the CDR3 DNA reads TGTGCCAGCAGGCTTATTCGGGTCACAGATACGCAGTATTTT. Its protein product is CASRLIRVTDTQYF. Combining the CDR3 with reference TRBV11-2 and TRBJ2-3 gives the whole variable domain EAGVAQSPRYKIIEKRQSVAFWCNPISGHATLYWYQQILGQGPKLLIQFQNNGVVDDSQLPKDRFSAERLKGVDSTLKIQPAKLEDSAVYLCASRLIRVTDTQYFGPGTRLTVL.

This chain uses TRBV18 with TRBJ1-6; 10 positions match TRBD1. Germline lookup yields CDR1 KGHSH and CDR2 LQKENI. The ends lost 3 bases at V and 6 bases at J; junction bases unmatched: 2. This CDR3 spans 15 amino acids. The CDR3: CASSPWTGGNSPLHF. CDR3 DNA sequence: TGTGCCAGCTCACCCTGGACAGGGGGTAATTCACCCCTCCACTTT. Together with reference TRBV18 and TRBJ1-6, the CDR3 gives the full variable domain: NAGVMQNPRHLVRRRGQEARLRCSPMKGHSHVYWYRQLPEEGLKFMVYLQKENIIDESGMPKERFSAEFPKEGPSILRIQQVVRGDSAAYFCASSPWTGGNSPLHFGNGTRLTVT.

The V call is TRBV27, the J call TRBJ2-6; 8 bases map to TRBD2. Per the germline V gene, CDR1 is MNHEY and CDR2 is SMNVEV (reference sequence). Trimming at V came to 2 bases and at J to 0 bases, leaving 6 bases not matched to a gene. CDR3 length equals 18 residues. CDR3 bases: TGTGCCAGCAGTTTAGTGGGACTAGGGCTCTCTGGGGCCAACGTCCTGACTTTC. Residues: CASSLVGLGLSGANVLTF.

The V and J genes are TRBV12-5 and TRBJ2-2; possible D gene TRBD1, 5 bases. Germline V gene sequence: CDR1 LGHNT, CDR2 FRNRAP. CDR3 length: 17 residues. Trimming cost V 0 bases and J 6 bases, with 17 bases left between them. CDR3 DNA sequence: TGTGCTAGTGGTTTGGTGTTGGGCCGTAGGGGCGCCGGGGAGCTGTTTTTT. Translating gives CASGLVLGRRGAGELFF.

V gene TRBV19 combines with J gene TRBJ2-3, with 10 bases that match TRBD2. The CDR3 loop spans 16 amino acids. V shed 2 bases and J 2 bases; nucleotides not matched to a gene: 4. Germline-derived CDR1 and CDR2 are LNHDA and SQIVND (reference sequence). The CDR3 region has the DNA TGTGCCAGTAGTATACCCCTAGCGGGGGCCACAGATACGCAGTATTTT. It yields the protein CASSIPLAGATDTQYF.

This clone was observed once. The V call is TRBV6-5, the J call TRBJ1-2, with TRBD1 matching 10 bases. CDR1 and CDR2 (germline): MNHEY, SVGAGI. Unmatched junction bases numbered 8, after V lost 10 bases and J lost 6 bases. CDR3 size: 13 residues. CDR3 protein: CATMTGGVDGYTF. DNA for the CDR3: TGTGCCACCATGACAGGGGGCGTGGATGGCTACACCTTC.

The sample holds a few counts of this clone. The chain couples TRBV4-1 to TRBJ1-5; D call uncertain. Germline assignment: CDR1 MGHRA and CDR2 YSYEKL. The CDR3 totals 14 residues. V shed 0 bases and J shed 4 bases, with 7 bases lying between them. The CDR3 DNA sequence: TGCGCCAGCAGCCAAGATGTATTGAATCAGCCCCAGCATTTT. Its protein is CASSQDVLNQPQHF.

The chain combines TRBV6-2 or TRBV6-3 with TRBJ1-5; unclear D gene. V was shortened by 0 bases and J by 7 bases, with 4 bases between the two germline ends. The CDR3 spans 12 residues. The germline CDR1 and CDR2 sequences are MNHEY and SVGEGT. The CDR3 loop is CASSYSRQPQHF. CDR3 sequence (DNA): TGTGCCAGCAGTTACTCGAGGCAGCCCCAGCATTTT.

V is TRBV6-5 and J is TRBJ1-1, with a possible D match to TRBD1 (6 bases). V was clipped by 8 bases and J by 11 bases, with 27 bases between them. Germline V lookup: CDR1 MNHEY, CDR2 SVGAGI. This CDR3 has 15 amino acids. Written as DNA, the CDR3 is TGTGCCAGCGAAAAAAGGGTAGGGGGGGAGAATGTGGCTTTCTTT. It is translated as CASEKRVGGENVAFF.

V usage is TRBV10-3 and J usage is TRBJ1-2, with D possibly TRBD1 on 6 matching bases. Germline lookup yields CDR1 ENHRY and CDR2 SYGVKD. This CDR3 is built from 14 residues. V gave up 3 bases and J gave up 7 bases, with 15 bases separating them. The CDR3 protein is CAISEYLAGAGYTF. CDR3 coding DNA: TGTGCCATCAGTGAATATTTGGCAGGGGCTGGCTACACCTTC.

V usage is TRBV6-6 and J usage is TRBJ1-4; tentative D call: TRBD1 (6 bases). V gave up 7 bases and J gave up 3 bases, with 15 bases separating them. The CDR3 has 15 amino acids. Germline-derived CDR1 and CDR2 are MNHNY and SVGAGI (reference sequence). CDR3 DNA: TGTGCCAGCACCAGGGCGGGGGCCCCTAATGAAAAACTGTTTTTT. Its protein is CASTRAGAPNEKLFF.

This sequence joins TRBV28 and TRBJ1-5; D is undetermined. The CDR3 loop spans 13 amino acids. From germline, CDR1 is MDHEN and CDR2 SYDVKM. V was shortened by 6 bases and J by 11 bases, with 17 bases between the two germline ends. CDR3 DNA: TGTGCCAGCAGCTCTCGCCCGTCCACAGCCCAGCATTTT. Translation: CASSSRPSTAQHF.

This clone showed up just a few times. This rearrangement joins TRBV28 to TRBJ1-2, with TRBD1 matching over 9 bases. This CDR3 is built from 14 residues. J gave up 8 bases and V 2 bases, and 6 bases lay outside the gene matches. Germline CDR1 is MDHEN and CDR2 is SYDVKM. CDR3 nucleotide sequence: TGTGCCAGCAGTTTAGGGGACAGGGTAGTAGGCTACACCTTC. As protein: CASSLGDRVVGYTF.